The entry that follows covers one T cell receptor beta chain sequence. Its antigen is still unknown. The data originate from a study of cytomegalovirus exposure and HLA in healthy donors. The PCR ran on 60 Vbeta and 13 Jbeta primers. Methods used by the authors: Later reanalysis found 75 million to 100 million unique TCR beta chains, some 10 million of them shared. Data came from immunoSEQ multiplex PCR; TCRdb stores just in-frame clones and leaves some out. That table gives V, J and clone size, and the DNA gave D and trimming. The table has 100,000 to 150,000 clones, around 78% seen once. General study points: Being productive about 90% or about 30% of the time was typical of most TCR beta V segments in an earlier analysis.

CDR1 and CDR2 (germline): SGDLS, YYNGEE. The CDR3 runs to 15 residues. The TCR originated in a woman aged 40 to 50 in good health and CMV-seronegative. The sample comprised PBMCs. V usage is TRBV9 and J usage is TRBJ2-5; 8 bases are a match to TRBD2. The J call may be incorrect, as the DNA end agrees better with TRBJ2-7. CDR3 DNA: TGTGCCAGCAGCGTAGATCCAGCGGGAGTATACGAGCAGTACTTC. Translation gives CASSVDPAGVYEQYF.